This TCR beta chain came from a study of T cells in Graves' hyperthyroidism and ophthalmopathy. The germline V gene encodes CDR1 MNHNS and CDR2 SASEGT. J gave up 1 base and V 7 bases, and 4 bases lay outside the gene matches. The CDR3 sequence is 14 residues long. Thyroid ultrasound and orbital computed tomography, with clinical symptoms and serum thyroxine and TRAb, informed diagnoses. From RNA transcripts, TCR beta CDR3 regions were amplified. When the TCR CDR3 underwent first-round RT-PCR, the HTBI primer set was used. TCRdb re-called the multiplex PCR reads through MiXCR, storing one row per CDR3 protein. This sample has hundreds of thousands of distinct CDR3 sequences; more than 20% occur once, and the top ten carry around a third.

The sequence was collected from a man under 40 with Graves' ophthalmopathy. The gene calls are TRBV6-1 and TRBJ1-1; 9 bases are a match to TRBD1. The sequenced sample was blood. The CDR3 loop is CASTAGQGNTEAFF. The CDR3 region has the DNA TGTGCCAGCACCGCGGGACAGGGGAACACTGAAGCTTTCTTT.